One sample yielded the 26 T cell receptor beta chains listed below, sequenced in a study of T cell repertoires in cytomegalovirus infection. From the reads, TCRdb called clonotypes with MiXCR, one entry per CDR3 protein. This sample yields roughly 110,000 distinct CDR3 sequences, of which roughly 31% are seen a single time; less than 45% belongs to the top ten. Their recognized antigens are unknown. The input for sequencing was CD8+ T cells from cultured PBMCs, taken from culture after CMV antigen stimulation. The receptors stem from a human donor in good health (CMV status not recorded). Some clones in this sample may be carry-over from other donors' samples.

This clonotype showed up just a few times. CDR3 sequence reads: CASSLVAVSKETQYF. The CDR3 DNA reads TGTGCCAGCAGCTTAGTGGCGGTGAGCAAGGAGACCCAGTACTTC. The V call is TRBV7-2, the J call TRBJ2-5; D is ambiguous. Deletions cut 1 base from V and 5 bases from J, with 14 bases between. The CDR3 contains 15 residues. CDR1 is SGHTA, CDR2 FQGNSA, per germline.

There are a few counts of this clonotype. The V call is TRBV7-6, the J call TRBJ2-5; D tentatively reads TRBD1 or TRBD2 (5 bases each). V lost 5 bases and J lost 2, with 18 bases in between. Germline CDR1 and CDR2: SGHVS and FNYEAQ. There are 16 residues in the CDR3. In DNA form, the CDR3 reads TGTGCCAGCAGCCATCCCGGGACGGAAAAACAAGAGACCCAGTACTTC. This sequence encodes CASSHPGTEKQETQYF.

The rearrangement joins TRBV7-3 to TRBJ2-1; TRBD2 aligns across 7 bases. Looked up from germline, CDR1 is SGHTA and CDR2 is FQGTGA. There are 15 residues in the CDR3. J was trimmed by 3 bases and V by 5 bases; bases with no gene match: 7. The CDR3: CASSLGWGGYNEQFF. CDR3 nucleotide sequence: TGTGCCAGCAGCCTAGGGTGGGGGGGCTACAATGAGCAGTTCTTC.

This clonotype was recorded many times. The chain links TRBV10-3 to TRBJ2-2, with no clear D. Germline V CDR1 and CDR2: ENHRY, SYGVKD. This CDR3 region has 16 residues. The V end was cut by 4 bases, the J end by 1 base, with 13 bases between. The CDR3 region has the DNA TGTGCCATCAGTGCGTCAGGACGGTGGAACACCGGGGAGCTGTTTTTT. As protein: CAISASGRWNTGELFF.

This clonotype was counted at least ten times. The CDR3 coding sequence is TGCAGCGTTGACTCCCCAAGGGAAAGCTCCTACAATGAGCAGTTCTTC. Translating gives CSVDSPRESSYNEQFF. The rearrangement links TRBV29-1 to TRBJ2-1; D remains ambiguous. Per the germline V gene, CDR1 is SQVTM and CDR2 is ANQGSEA. Trimming cost V 3 bases and J 0 bases, with 15 bases left between them. This CDR3 spans 16 amino acids.

There are many counts of this clonotype. This chain links TRBV19 with TRBJ2-7; D is ambiguous. V was trimmed by 7 bases and J by 1 base, leaving 14 bases between them. This CDR3 spans 14 amino acids. Germline V gives CDR1 LNHDA, CDR2 SQIVND (reference sequence). The CDR3 region has the DNA TGTGCCAGTAAGGAGACCGCCGGATCCTACGAGCAGTACTTC. Its protein product is CASKETAGSYEQYF.

V and J are TRBV13 and TRBJ1-6; D not resolved. This CDR3 spans 18 amino acids. V was cut by 3 bases and J by 2 bases, with 17 bases left in between. Per the germline V gene, CDR1 is PRHDT and CDR2 is FYEKMQ (reference sequence). The DNA of the CDR3 is TGTGCCAGCAGCTTGACCCGGAGGGCGCTGGCCTATAATTCACCCCTCCACTTT. Its translation: CASSLTRRALAYNSPLHF.

There are a few counts of this clonotype. The chain recombines TRBV20-1 with TRBJ2-6; 7 nucleotides agree with TRBD2. There are 18 residues in the CDR3. V trimming: 6 bases; J trimming: 0 bases; junction bases outside the gene matches: 14. CDR1 and CDR2 (germline): DFQATT, SNEGSKA (reference sequence). CDR3 in amino acids: CSAAKAGYSFSGANVLTF. The CDR3, as DNA: TGCAGTGCCGCCAAAGCGGGGTATTCCTTCTCTGGGGCCAACGTCCTGACTTTC.

The chain is built from TRBV6-6 and TRBJ2-2; 9 bases match TRBD2. V lost 6 bases and J lost 0; bases outside the gene matches: 5. The CDR3 has 16 amino acids. Germline CDR1 MNHNY, CDR2 SVGAGI (reference sequence). The CDR3 DNA reads TGTGCCAGCAGCCAGACTAGCGGAACGAACACCGGGGAGCTGTTTTTT. Translated, it gives CASSQTSGTNTGELFF.

In its sample, this clonotype was seen a few times. The CDR3 region is CSVDQGGNEQFF. The CDR3 DNA reads TGCAGCGTTGACCAGGGGGGCAATGAGCAGTTCTTC. The V and J genes are TRBV29-1 and TRBJ2-1, with D tentatively TRBD1 (7 bases). The germline V gene has CDR1 SQVTM and CDR2 ANQGSEA. V was trimmed by 3 bases and J by 6 bases, leaving 9 bases between them. The CDR3 runs 12 residues.

This clonotype has more than one count but fewer than ten. The chain employs TRBV7-3 and TRBJ2-1; 8 nucleotides line up with TRBD2. From germline, CDR1 is SGHTA and CDR2 FQGTGA. The CDR3 runs to 14 residues. V lost 3 bases to trimming and J lost 5 bases; unmatched junction nucleotides: 3. The CDR3: CASSFAGGHNEQFF. CDR3 coding DNA: TGTGCCAGCAGCTTCGCGGGGGGACACAATGAGCAGTTCTTC.

The V call is TRBV6-2 or TRBV6-3, the J call TRBJ2-2, with D perhaps matching TRBD2 (5 bases). Germline V CDR1 and CDR2: MNHEY, SVGEGT. The CDR3 has 19 amino acids. V lost 0 bases and J 3 bases, leaving 20 bases between the germline ends. As DNA, the CDR3 is TGTGCCAGCAGTTACTCGACCCTGGCCGTGAGGCGGGACACCGGGGAGCTGTTTTTT. This encodes CASSYSTLAVRRDTGELFF.

This clonotype has more than one count but fewer than ten. This chain uses TRBV7-9 with TRBJ2-7; D gene uncertain. Trimming cost V 1 base and J 3 bases, with 10 bases left between them. This CDR3 comprises 14 residues. The germline V gene encodes CDR1 SEHNR and CDR2 FQNEAQ (reference sequence). The CDR3 here is CASSLGGRVYEQYF. CDR3 bases: TGTGCCAGCAGCTTAGGAGGACGGGTCTACGAGCAGTACTTC.

The chain uses TRBV5-6 and TRBJ2-7; TRBD2 might be the D (7 bases). This CDR3 is 16 amino acids long. The germline V and J ends were trimmed by 4 bases and 0 bases, with 17 bases remaining between them. The germline V gene has CDR1 SGHDT and CDR2 YYEEEE. The CDR3 sequence: CASSPGLVGASYEQYF. DNA of the CDR3: TGTGCCAGCAGCCCAGGACTAGTGGGGGCCTCCTACGAGCAGTACTTC.

This clonotype was counted between two and nine times. V usage is TRBV7-9 and J usage is TRBJ2-1; D may be TRBD2 (6 bases). The CDR3 has 16 residues. The germline gives CDR1 SEHNR, CDR2 FQNEAQ (reference sequence). V lost 5 bases to trimming and J lost 7 bases, with 21 bases between them. CDR3 sequence (DNA): TGTGCCAGCAGCGCAAGGAGGGGCGGGAATATGAATGAGCAGTTCTTC. Translation: CASSARRGGNMNEQFF.

The rearrangement joins TRBV14 to TRBJ2-1; the match to TRBD2 covers 7 bases. The CDR3 extends over 13 amino acids. Germline V gene data show CDR1 as SGHDN and CDR2 as FVKESK. J lost 3 bases, V lost 6 bases, and 2 bases had no gene match. CDR3 DNA: TGTGCCAGCAGAAGGACTAGCTACAATGAGCAGTTCTTC. Protein product: CASRRTSYNEQFF. Together with reference TRBV14 and TRBJ2-1, the CDR3 gives the full variable domain: EAGVTQFPSHSVIEKGQTVTLRCDPISGHDNLYWYRRVMGKEIKFLLHFVKESKQDESGMPNNRFLAERTGGTYSTLKVQPAELEDSGVYFCASRRTSYNEQFFGPGTRLTVL.

This clonotype was picked up one time. In DNA, the CDR3 is TGTGCCAGTAGTACTCGGGGGGGCTTCTACAATGAGCAGTTCTTC. It specifies CASSTRGGFYNEQFF. The chain carries TRBV19 and TRBJ2-1; 8 nucleotides line up with TRBD2. Germline CDR1 and CDR2: LNHDA and SQIVND (reference sequence). This CDR3 has 15 amino acids. The V gene end was trimmed by 4 bases and the J gene end by 3 bases; junction bases not matched to a gene: 5.

This sequence joins TRBV15 and TRBJ2-7; 8 bases are a match to TRBD2. V dropped 5 bases and J dropped 0; count of bases not matched to a gene: 9. The CDR3 has 16 residues. Germline V gene sequence: CDR1 LNHNV, CDR2 YYDKDF (reference sequence). DNA of the CDR3: TGTGCCACCAGCCTTAGCGGGACCCTACGCTCCTACGAGCAGTACTTC. Residues: CATSLSGTLRSYEQYF. Complete variable domain (other parts from reference TRBV15 and TRBJ2-7): DAMVIQNPRYQVTQFGKPVTLSCSQTLNHNVMYWYQQKSSQAPKLLFHYYDKDFNNEADTPDNFQSRRPNTSFCFLDIRSPGLGDTAMYLCATSLSGTLRSYEQYFGPGTRLTVT.

The count of this clonotype is one. J is TRBJ2-7 and V is TRBV7-4; 13 bases are shared with TRBD2. In germline, CDR1 is SGHVT, CDR2 SQSDAQ. V was clipped by 4 bases and J by 3 bases; unmatched bases: 6. This CDR3 has 16 amino acids. CDR3: CASSYWTSGGFYEQYF. In DNA form, the CDR3 reads TGTGCCAGCAGCTACTGGACTAGCGGGGGATTCTACGAGCAGTACTTC.

In its sample, this clonotype was seen many times. V and J are TRBV7-9 and TRBJ1-4, with D perhaps matching TRBD1 (5 bases). The CDR3 is 17 residues long. V was cut by 6 bases and J by 10 bases, with 27 bases left in between. The germline V gene has CDR1 SEHNR and CDR2 FQNEAQ (reference sequence). DNA for the CDR3: TGTGCCAGCAGTTCCTCGGGAACGGGACCCTCGGAGGGAAAACTGTTTTTT. Translating gives CASSSSGTGPSEGKLFF.

The chain couples TRBV11-2 to TRBJ2-1; TRBD2 agrees at 8 bases. This CDR3 has 18 amino acids. J lost 6 bases, V lost 5 bases, and 18 bases had no gene match. CDR1 is SGHAT and CDR2 is FQNNGV in the germline V gene. The CDR3 loop reads CASSPGGLAGGGGNEQFF. The CDR3 nucleotides read TGTGCCAGCAGCCCGGGGGGACTTGCGGGGGGTGGGGGCAATGAGCAGTTCTTC.

This clonotype has a count of ten or more. The chain links TRBV2 to TRBJ1-1; TRBD1 might be the D (5 bases). The CDR3 sequence is 14 residues long. The V end lost 4 bases, the J end lost 0 bases, and 9 bases lay between the germline ends. Germline values: CDR1 SNHLY, CDR2 FYNNEI. Written as DNA, the CDR3 is TGTGCCAGCAGTGCCGACAGAGTGAACACTGAAGCTTTCTTT. Amino acids: CASSADRVNTEAFF.

This clonotype was seen a few times. The rearrangement links TRBV11-3 to TRBJ1-6, with D tentatively TRBD1 (5 bases). The CDR3 runs to 13 residues. Germline CDR1 is SGHNT and CDR2 is YENEEA. Trimming shortened V by 4 bases and J by 10 bases, and 11 bases separated the two germline ends. The CDR3 DNA reads TGTGCCAGCAGCTCCAGGGTAGGATCACCCCTCCACTTT. The encoded protein is CASSSRVGSPLHF.

The CDR3 bases are TGTGCCAGCAGTTTCGAGCCTCAAGGGTATAAGCAGTTCTTC. Translating gives CASSFEPQGYKQFF. The chain carries TRBV27 and TRBJ2-1; no clear D gene. V lost 3 bases and J 11 bases, leaving 17 bases between the germline ends. The CDR3 has 14 amino acids. From germline, CDR1 is MNHEY and CDR2 SMNVEV (reference sequence).

This clonotype showed up just once. The chain joins TRBV7-4 to TRBJ1-2; D is unresolved. CDR3 length equals 16 residues. The germline V gene encodes CDR1 SGHVT and CDR2 SQSDAQ. Trimming left V 0 bases short and J 4 bases short, with 15 bases between. The CDR3 bases are TGTGCCAGCAGCTTAGCCCACGTGTCCCACGGCTATGGCTACACCTTC. Translated: CASSLAHVSHGYGYTF.

The rearrangement uses TRBV5-4 and TRBJ2-6, with D unclear. The CDR3 contains 14 residues. Germline V gives CDR1 SGHNT, CDR2 YYREEE (reference sequence). With 0 bases removed from V and 0 bases from J, the gap between germline ends came to 1 base. The CDR3 protein is CASSLDSGANVLTF. DNA of the CDR3: TGTGCCAGCAGCTTGGACTCTGGGGCCAACGTCCTGACTTTC.